This T cell receptor beta chain was obtained from a study of control samples from healthy donors and cancer patients. Produced via immunoSEQ multiplex PCR; TCRdb's table is partial and in-frame only. Of around 130,000 clones in the sample, approximately 90% are singletons; the top ten hold approximately 2.7%. Between the trimmed V and J ends, which lost 2 bases and 0 bases, there was a span of 8 bases. The germline V gene has CDR1 MNHEY and CDR2 SVGAGI. The CDR3 is 15 amino acids. The sequence was obtained from a man between 18 and 29 years old in good health. The chain is built from TRBV6-5 and TRBJ1-5, with a tentative D call TRBD1 (5 bases). The sequencing sample was made of blood. In nucleotides, the CDR3 is TGTGCCAGCAGTTACGGGGGGATTAGCAATCAGCCCCAGCATTTT. This sequence encodes CASSYGGISNQPQHF.